This T cell receptor (beta chain) emerged from a study of T cell responses to AZD1222 COVID-19 vaccine. Measured with immunoSEQ multiplex PCR; TCRdb has only the in-frame clones, and not every one. The sample records 150,000 to 180,000 clones, around 89% being singletons. The germline V and J ends were trimmed by 4 bases and 5 bases, with 14 bases remaining between them. CDR1 and CDR2 (germline): KGHSH, LQKENI. The CDR3 length is 14 residues. The rearrangement joins TRBV18 to TRBJ1-1; no reliable D call. This specimen was peripheral blood, taken on day 0 of AZD1222 vaccination. This TCR derives from an adult in good health. CDR3: CASSQQGSGTEAFF. CDR3 nucleotides: TGTGCCAGCTCACAACAAGGCTCCGGTACTGAAGCTTTCTTT.